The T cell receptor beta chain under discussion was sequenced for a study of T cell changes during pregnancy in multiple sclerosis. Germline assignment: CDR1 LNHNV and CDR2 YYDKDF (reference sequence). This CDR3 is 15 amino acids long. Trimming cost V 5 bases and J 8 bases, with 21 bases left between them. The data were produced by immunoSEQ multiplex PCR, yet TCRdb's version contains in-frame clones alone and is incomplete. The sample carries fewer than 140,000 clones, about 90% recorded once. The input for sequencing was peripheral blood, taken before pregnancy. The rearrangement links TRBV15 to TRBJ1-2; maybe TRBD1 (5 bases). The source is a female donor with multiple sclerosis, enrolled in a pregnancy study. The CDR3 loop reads CATSPKGSGGDGYTF. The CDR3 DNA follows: TGTGCCACCAGCCCCAAGGGGTCGGGCGGGGACGGCTACACCTTC. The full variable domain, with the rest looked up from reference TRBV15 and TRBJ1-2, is DAMVIQNPRYQVTQFGKPVTLSCSQTLNHNVMYWYQQKSSQAPKLLFHYYDKDFNNEADTPDNFQSRRPNTSFCFLDIRSPGLGDTAMYLCATSPKGSGGDGYTFGSGTRLTVV.